This T cell receptor (beta chain) was recovered during a study of T-cell reconstitution after alpha-beta-depleted transplantation in children. Study-wide results and limits: By one year post-transplant, T-cell counts and diversity largely arose from T cells that were newly produced. Diversity of TCRbeta at day 60 was high in some patients, arising from surviving recipient T cells and thymic progenitors. Reportedly, only several hundred clones from non-depleted graft cells drove alpha-beta T-cell counts at about two months.

There are many counts of this clonotype. What it recognizes is unknown. The V and J ends lost 2 bases and 10 bases respectively, with 6 bases between them. In germline, CDR1 is MNHEY, CDR2 SVGEGT. The CDR3 extends over 11 amino acids. The TCRbeta library was prepared with unique molecular identifiers. TCRdb reanalysed the PCR reads using MiXCR and keeps one entry per CDR3 protein. In the table there are hundreds of thousands of distinct CDR3 sequences, roughly 8.1% of which are singletons. This clonotype was sampled from a male patient between 2 and 15 years old who had a stem cell transplant for acute myeloid leukemia, so the T cells may come from the graft donor. Sequences were derived from PBMCs, mostly from graft donor cells, sampled 360 days after TCRalphabeta/CD19-depleted stem cell transplant. This chain uses TRBV6-2 or TRBV6-3 with TRBJ2-1; maybe TRBD2 (5 bases). The DNA of the CDR3 is TGTGCCAGCAGTTACGAGGGAGAGCAGTTCTTC. As protein: CASSYEGEQFF.